The entry below describes one T cell receptor beta chain. The authors' processing: Reference gene primer amplification yielded estimated nucleated cell counts. TCRdb's table, derived via immunoSEQ multiplex PCR, lists solely in-frame clones and lacks some. That table is the source of V, J and clone size, and D and trimming were worked out from the DNA. The repertoire consists of 150,000 to 200,000 clones, with roughly 84% occurring once and the leading ten covering about 11%. The data are from a study of blood T cell repertoires in COVID-19. Study context: There were acute and convalescent COVID-19 samples, and they came from the United States, Italy and Spain. T cells, B-cell-depleted T cells, or PBMCs supplied cDNA or gDNA.

CDR1 is SGHAT, CDR2 FQNNGV, per germline. The CDR3 loop spans 12 amino acids. Trimming took off 5 bases at V and 8 bases at J, with 10 bases between the two ends. V is TRBV11-2 and J is TRBJ2-1; D unresolved. The sequence was collected from a man aged 65-85 years with active or convalescent COVID-19. Sequencing used peripheral blood. CDR3 nucleotides: TGTGCCAGCAGCCTAAGCAGGCATGAGCAGTTCTTC. Amino acid sequence: CASSLSRHEQFF. Drawing the rest from reference TRBV11-2 and TRBJ2-1, the complete variable domain is EAGVAQSPRYKIIEKRQSVAFWCNPISGHATLYWYQQILGQGPKLLIQFQNNGVVDDSQLPKDRFSAERLKGVDSTLKIQPAKLEDSAVYLCASSLSRHEQFFGPGTRLTVL.